The next 9 T cell receptor beta chains were all read from a single sample in a study of T cell responses to AZD1222 COVID-19 vaccine (dated by TCRdb to about 2021). Libraries were constructed by the immunoSEQ multiplex PCR assay. TCRdb stores this immuneACCESS table with in-frame sequences only. Part of the clones is absent; in the studies checked, under half of the shortfall reflects unresolved V genes, and no reason is known for the rest. The sample yields about 74,000 clones; around 90% were counted once. About 8% of the sample comes from the top ten. The label giving this sample's time point can be read as: about 28 days (+/-7) after the second vaccine dose. Specimen: peripheral blood, collected 28 days after the second AZD1222 dose. These receptors were taken from an adult who received the AZD1222 COVID-19 vaccine.

The rearrangement uses TRBV5-1 and TRBJ2-5; D call uncertain. This CDR3 contains 15 residues. The V gene lost 1 base and the J gene lost 2 bases, with 12 bases spanning the gap. Germline CDR1 and CDR2: SGHRS and YFSETQ. The CDR3 nucleotides are TGCGCCAGCAGCTTGCTGGGTGCAGCTCAAGAGACCCAGTACTTC. This codes for CASSLLGAAQETQYF.

The J gene is TRBJ1-6, the V gene TRBV12-3 or TRBV12-4; TRBD1 might be the D (5 bases). The CDR3 is 13 amino acids. The V gene lost 3 bases and the J gene lost 10 bases, with 10 bases spanning the gap. The CDR3 nucleotides read TGTGCCAGCAGTTTGGAGGGGAAATCACCCCTCCACTTT. It is translated as CASSLEGKSPLHF.

V gene TRBV11-2 combines with J gene TRBJ2-7, with D perhaps matching TRBD1 or TRBD2 (5 bases each). CDR3 length: 15 amino acids. V lost 1 base to trimming and J lost 4 bases, with 14 bases between them. Germline V gene sequence: CDR1 SGHAT, CDR2 FQNNGV. This CDR3 reads CASSLGVGTPYEQYF. Written as DNA, the CDR3 is TGTGCCAGCAGCTTAGGGGTGGGGACCCCTTACGAGCAGTACTTC.

CDR3 region: CASSLGSHSGELFF. DNA of the CDR3: TGTGCCAGCAGCTTAGGGTCGCACAGCGGGGAGCTGTTTTTT. The chain is built from TRBV7-2 and TRBJ2-2; D remains unclear. V was clipped by 1 base and J by 7 bases, with 10 bases between them. The CDR3 is made up of 14 amino acids. Germline lookup yields CDR1 SGHTA and CDR2 FQGNSA.

A single count supports this clone. The chain recombines TRBV27 with TRBJ2-3; weak D call: TRBD1 (6 bases). Germline V gives CDR1 MNHEY, CDR2 SMNVEV (reference sequence). The CDR3 is 15 residues long. The ends were cut back, 5 bases at V and 0 bases at J, with 12 bases in the middle. CDR3 loop: CASSGWDTSTDTQYF. Written as DNA, the CDR3 is TGTGCCAGCAGTGGGTGGGACACTAGCACAGATACGCAGTATTTT.

V and J are TRBV5-4 and TRBJ2-3; possible D gene TRBD2, 6 bases. Trimming shortened V by 4 bases and J by 3 bases, and 9 bases separated the two germline ends. In germline, CDR1 is SGHNT, CDR2 YYREEE (reference sequence). The CDR3 length is 13 residues. CDR3 sequence: CASSLGGTDTQYF. The CDR3 DNA reads as TGTGCCAGCAGCCTTGGAGGGACAGATACGCAGTATTTT.

The chain couples TRBV18 to TRBJ1-4, with D maybe TRBD1 (5 bases). The CDR3 is 14 residues long. The V end was cut by 6 bases, the J end by 1 base, with 9 bases between. CDR1 KGHSH and CDR2 LQKENI come from the germline V gene. Here the CDR3 reads CASSPTETNEKLFF. CDR3 coding DNA: TGTGCCAGCTCCCCGACAGAAACTAATGAAAAACTGTTTTTT.

Comments on this clone: At one end, the junction sequence differs from germline, possibly due to a read error. The chain employs TRBV7-7 and TRBJ2-5; maybe TRBD1 (6 bases). The CDR3 is 14 residues long. CDR1 SSHAT and CDR2 FNYEAQ come from the germline V gene (reference sequence). CDR3 in DNA: TGTGCTAGCAGCTTAAGGACAGACCAAGAGACCCAGTACTTC. The encoded protein is CASSLRTDQETQYF.

This clone came up a few times. The V gene is TRBV10-3, the J gene TRBJ2-7; tentatively, D is TRBD1 or TRBD2 (5 bases each). The CDR3 runs 12 residues. Germline loops: CDR1 ENHRY, CDR2 SYGVKD. Trimming left V 1 base short and J 7 bases short, with 8 bases between. DNA of the CDR3: TGTGCCATCAGTGAGTTGGGGGATGAGCAGTACTTC. The encoded protein is CAISELGDEQYF.